This T cell receptor beta chain originates from a study of cytomegalovirus exposure and HLA in healthy donors. Comments on this clone: Its antigen remains unidentified.

The study, taken as a whole, reports: Later, an analysis found that common viral pathogens appeared to be linked with several of the most significant clusters.

Primers included in the PCR were 60 Vbeta and 13 Jbeta primers. The data were produced by immunoSEQ multiplex PCR, yet TCRdb's version contains in-frame clones alone and is incomplete. The sample's table shows about 64,000 clones. Sequencing input: PBMCs. The source is a woman in her late teens or twenties in good health and CMV-seronegative.

The CDR3 bases are TGTGCCTGGAGTGTACTCTGGCTAGCGGGGGGAAAAGATACGCAGTATTTT. Protein: CAWSVLWLAGGKDTQYF. The V call is TRBV30, the J call TRBJ2-3, with 11 nucleotides matching TRBD2. J was trimmed by 5 bases and V by 0 bases; bases with no gene match: 10. CDR1 GTSNPN and CDR2 SVGIG come from the germline V gene (reference sequence). This CDR3 has 17 amino acids.